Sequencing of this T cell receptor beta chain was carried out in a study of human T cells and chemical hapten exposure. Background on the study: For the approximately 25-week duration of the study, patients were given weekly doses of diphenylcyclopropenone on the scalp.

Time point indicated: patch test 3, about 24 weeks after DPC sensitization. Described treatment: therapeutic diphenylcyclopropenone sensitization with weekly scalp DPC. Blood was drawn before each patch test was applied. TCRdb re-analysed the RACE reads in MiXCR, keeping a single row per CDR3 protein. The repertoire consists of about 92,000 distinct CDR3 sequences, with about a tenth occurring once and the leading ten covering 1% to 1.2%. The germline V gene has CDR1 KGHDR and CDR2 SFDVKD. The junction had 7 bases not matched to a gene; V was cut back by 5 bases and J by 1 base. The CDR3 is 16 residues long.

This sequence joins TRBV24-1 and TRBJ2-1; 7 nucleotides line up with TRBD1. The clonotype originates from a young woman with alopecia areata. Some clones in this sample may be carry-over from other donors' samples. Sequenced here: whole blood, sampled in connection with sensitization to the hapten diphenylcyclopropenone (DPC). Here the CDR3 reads CATSATTGESYNEQFF. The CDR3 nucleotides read TGTGCCACCAGTGCCACCACAGGGGAGTCCTACAATGAGCAGTTCTTC.